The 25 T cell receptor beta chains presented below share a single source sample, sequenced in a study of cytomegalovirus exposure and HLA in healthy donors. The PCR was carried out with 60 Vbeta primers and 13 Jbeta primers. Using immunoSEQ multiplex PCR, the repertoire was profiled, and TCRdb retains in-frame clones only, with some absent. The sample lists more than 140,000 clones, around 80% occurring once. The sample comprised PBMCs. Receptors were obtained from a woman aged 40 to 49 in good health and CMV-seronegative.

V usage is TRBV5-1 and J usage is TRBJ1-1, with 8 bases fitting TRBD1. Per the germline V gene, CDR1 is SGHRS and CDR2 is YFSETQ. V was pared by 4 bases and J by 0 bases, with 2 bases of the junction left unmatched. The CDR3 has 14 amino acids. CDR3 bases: TGCGCCAGCAGCCCGGACAGGGTGAACACTGAAGCTTTCTTT. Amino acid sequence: CASSPDRVNTEAFF.

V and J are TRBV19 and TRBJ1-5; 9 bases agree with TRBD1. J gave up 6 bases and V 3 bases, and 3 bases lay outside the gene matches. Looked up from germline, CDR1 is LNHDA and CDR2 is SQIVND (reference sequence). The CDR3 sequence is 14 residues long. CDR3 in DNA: TGTGCCAGTAGTATGGGACAGGGAATTCAGCCCCAGCATTTT. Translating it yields CASSMGQGIQPQHF.

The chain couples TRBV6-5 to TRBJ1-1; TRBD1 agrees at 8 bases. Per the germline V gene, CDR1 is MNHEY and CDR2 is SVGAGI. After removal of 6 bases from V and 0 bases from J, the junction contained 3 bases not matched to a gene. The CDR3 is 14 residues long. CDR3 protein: CASRYRGMNTEAFF. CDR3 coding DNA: TGTGCCAGCAGGTACAGGGGGATGAACACTGAAGCTTTCTTT.

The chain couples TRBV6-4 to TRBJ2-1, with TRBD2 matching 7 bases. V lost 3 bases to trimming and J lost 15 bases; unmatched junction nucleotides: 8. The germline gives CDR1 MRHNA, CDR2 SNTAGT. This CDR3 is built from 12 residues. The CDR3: CASSDPSRLAFF. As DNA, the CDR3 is TGTGCCAGCAGTGATCCTTCGAGACTAGCGTTCTTC.

The CDR3 region has the DNA TGTGCCAGCTCTGAGGGACAGGGGGGTGGCTACACCTTC. Translation gives CASSEGQGGGYTF. The rearrangement links TRBV19 to TRBJ1-2; 11 bases agree with TRBD1. Per germline, CDR1 LNHDA and CDR2 SQIVND (reference sequence). The CDR3 is 13 residues long. The junction had 7 bases not matched to a gene; V was cut back by 9 bases and J by 7 bases.

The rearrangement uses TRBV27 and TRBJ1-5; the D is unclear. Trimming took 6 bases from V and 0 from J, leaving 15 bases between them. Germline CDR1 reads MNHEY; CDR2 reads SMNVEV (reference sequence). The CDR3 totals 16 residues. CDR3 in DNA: TGTGCCAGCAGCCCACTTGATGCAAATAGCAATCAGCCCCAGCATTTT. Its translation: CASSPLDANSNQPQHF.

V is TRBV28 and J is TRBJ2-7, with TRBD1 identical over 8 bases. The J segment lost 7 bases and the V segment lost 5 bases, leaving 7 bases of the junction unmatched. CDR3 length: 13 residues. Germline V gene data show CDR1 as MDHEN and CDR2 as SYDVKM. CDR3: CASSQGAALEQYF. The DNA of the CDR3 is TGTGCCAGCAGTCAGGGGGCCGCTCTGGAGCAGTACTTC.

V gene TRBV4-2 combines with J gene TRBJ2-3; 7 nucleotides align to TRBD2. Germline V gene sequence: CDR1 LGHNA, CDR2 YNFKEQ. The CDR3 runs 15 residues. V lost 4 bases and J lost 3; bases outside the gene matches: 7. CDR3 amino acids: CASSPWGGRTDTQYF. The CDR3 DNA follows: TGTGCCAGCAGCCCTTGGGGGGGAAGGACAGATACGCAGTATTTT.

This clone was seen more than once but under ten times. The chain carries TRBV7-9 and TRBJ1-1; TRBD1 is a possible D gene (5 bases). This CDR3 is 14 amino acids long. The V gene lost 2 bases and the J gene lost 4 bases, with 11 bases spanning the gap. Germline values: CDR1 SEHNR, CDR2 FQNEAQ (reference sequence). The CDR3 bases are TGTGCCAGCAGCTTAAACGGGGGAGGCACTGAAGCTTTCTTT. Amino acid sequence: CASSLNGGGTEAFF.

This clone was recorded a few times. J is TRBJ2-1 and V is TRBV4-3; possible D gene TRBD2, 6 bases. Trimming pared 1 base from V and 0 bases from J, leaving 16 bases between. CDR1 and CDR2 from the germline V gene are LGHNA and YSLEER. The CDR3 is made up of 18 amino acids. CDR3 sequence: CASSQGRVATSSYNEQFF. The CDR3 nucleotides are TGCGCCAGCAGCCAAGGAAGAGTAGCGACTAGCTCCTACAATGAGCAGTTCTTC.

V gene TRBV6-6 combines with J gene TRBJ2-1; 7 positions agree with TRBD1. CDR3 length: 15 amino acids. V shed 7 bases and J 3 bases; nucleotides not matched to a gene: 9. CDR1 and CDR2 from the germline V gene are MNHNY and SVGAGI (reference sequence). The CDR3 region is CASTKPGTVYNEQFF. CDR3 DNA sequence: TGTGCCAGCACAAAACCCGGGACAGTCTACAATGAGCAGTTCTTC.

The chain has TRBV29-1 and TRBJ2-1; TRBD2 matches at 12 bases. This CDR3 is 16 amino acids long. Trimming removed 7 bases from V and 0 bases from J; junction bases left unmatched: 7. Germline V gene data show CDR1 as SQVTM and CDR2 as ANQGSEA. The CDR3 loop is CSASPSGRVSYNEQFF. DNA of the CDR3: TGCAGCGCCTCCCCTAGCGGGAGGGTCTCCTACAATGAGCAGTTCTTC.

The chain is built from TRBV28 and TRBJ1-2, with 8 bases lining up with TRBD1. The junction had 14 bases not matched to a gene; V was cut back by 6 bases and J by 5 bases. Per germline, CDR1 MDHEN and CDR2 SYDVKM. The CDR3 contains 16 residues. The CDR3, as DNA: TGTGCCAGCAGATCCGGACAGGGCCTTACATATTATGGCTACACCTTC. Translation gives CASRSGQGLTYYGYTF.

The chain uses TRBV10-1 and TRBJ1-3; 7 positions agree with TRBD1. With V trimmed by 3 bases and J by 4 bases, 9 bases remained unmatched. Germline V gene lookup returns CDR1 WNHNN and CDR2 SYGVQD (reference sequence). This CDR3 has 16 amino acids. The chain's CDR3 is CASSDVPGGSGNTIYF. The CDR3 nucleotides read TGCGCCAGCAGTGATGTGCCAGGGGGATCCGGAAACACCATATATTTT.

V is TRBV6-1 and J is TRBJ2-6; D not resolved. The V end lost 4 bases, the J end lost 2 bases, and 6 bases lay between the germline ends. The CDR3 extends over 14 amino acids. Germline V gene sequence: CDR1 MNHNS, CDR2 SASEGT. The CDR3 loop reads CASSGSPGANVLTF. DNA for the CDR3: TGTGCCAGCAGTGGAAGCCCTGGGGCCAACGTCCTGACTTTC.

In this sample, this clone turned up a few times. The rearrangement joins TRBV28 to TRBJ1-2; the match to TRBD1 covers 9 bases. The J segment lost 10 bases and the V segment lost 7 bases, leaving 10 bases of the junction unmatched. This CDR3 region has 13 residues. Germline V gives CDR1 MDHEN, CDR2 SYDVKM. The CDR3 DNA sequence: TGTGCCAGCATCACAGGGGGCGCGGGCACCTACACCTTC. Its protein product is CASITGGAGTYTF.

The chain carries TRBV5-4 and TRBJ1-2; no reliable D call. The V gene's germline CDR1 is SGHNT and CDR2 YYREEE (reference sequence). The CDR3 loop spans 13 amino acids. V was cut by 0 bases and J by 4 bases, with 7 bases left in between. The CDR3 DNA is TGTGCCAGCAGCTTGGACAGACCCTATGGCTACACCTTC. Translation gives CASSLDRPYGYTF.

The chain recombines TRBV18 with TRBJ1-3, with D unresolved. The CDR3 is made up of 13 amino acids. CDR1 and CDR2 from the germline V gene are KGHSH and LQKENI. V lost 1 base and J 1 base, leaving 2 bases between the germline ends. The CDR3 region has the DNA TGTGCCAGCTCACCACTATCTGGAAACACCATATATTTT. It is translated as CASSPLSGNTIYF.

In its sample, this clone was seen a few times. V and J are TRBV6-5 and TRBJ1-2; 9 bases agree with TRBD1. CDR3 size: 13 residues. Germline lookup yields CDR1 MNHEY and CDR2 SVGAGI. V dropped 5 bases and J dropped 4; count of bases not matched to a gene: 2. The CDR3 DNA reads TGTGCCAGCAGTAACAGGGGGCTCTATGGCTACACCTTC. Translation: CASSNRGLYGYTF.

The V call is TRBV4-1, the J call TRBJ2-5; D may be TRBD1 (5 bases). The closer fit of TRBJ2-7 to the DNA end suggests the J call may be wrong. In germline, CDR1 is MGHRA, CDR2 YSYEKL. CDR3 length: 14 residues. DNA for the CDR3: TGCGCCAGCAGCCAAGTTGGGCCAGGGAACGAGCAGTACTTC. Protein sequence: CASSQVGPGNEQYF.

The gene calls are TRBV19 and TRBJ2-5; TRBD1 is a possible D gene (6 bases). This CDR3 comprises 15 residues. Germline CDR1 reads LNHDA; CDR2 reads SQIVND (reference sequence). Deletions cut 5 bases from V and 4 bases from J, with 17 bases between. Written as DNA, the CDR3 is TGTGCCAGTAGTGCCGCCGGGACAATTATAGAGACCCAGTACTTC. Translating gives CASSAAGTIIETQYF.

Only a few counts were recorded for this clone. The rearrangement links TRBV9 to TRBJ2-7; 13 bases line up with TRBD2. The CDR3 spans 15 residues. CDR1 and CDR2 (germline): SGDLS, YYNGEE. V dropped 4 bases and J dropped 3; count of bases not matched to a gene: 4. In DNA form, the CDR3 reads TGTGCCAGCAGCCCAGGGACTAGCGGGATCTACGAGCAGTACTTC. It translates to CASSPGTSGIYEQYF.

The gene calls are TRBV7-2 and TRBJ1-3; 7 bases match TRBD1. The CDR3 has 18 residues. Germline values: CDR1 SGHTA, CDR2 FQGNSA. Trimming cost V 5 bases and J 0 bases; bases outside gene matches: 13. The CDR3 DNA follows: TGTGCCAGCAGCGCAAGAGGACAGGCAAGCTCCTCTGGAAACACCATATATTTT. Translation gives CASSARGQASSSGNTIYF.

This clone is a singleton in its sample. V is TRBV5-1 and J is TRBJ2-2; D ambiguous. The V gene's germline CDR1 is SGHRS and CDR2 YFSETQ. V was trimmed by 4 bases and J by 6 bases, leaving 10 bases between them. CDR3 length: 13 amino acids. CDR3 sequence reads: CASSALVAGELFF. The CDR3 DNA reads TGCGCCAGCAGCGCTCTAGTAGCCGGGGAGCTGTTTTTT.

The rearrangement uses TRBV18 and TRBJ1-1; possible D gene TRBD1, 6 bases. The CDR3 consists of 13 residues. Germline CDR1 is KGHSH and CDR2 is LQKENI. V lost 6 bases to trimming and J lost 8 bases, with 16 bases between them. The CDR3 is CASSQDRGGEAFF. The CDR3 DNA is TGTGCCAGCTCGCAAGATAGGGGGGGCGAAGCTTTCTTT.